This T cell receptor (beta chain) was observed in a study of blood T cells in healthy people across ages. Findings of the study overall: More naive CD4+ cells and higher diversity were found in long-lived than in aged donors. Diversity of TCR beta correlated strongly with naive T cell percentage. Estimates drawn from one million T cells were deemed to understate diversity.

CDR3 length: 15 amino acids. The V gene lost 4 bases and the J gene lost 1 base, with 13 bases spanning the gap. Germline V gives CDR1 SGHAT, CDR2 FQNNGV. For the second PCR, which ran for about 6 to 11 cycles, a sample-barcoded 5' primer and a J-beta primer mix were used. TCRdb re-called the 5' RACE reads through MiXCR, storing one row per CDR3 protein. The sample lists some 900,000 distinct CDR3 sequences, 29% occurring once. As regards this clonotype: As yet, its antigen is unknown.

The specimen sequenced was blood. The sequence derives from a woman over 75 in good health. The V call is TRBV11-2, the J call TRBJ1-1, with D possibly TRBD1 on 5 matching bases. This CDR3 is CASSSVRGRNTEAFF. As DNA, the CDR3 is TGTGCCAGCAGCTCCGTTAGGGGTAGGAACACTGAAGCTTTCTTT.